This T cell receptor beta chain comes out of a study of molecular identifiers for immune sequencing clone quantification (dated 2018 in TCRdb). Some background on the complete study: For a replicate experiment, RNA from roughly 20,000 or 100,000 naive CD8 T cells was divided into five aliquots, of which four were sequenced. This methods study benchmarked molecular-identifier clustering-based TCR repertoire sequencing (MIDCIRS) and TCR RNA copy counting, using CD8 T cells to do so. General conclusions and limits of the study: Spiked-in Jurkat TCR RNA equivalent to a single cell was reported to be detectable even among approximately 1 million naive CD8 T cells. Identical TCR molecules sharing a barcode could cause highly expanded clone sizes to be underestimated. Modeling estimated 2.5 to 3 recovered TCR RNA copies per cell, compared with about 10 by digital PCR, which implies about 30% capture efficiency. In CMV-specific effector cells, clones with more than 20 RNA copies contained over 99% of molecules, whereas in naive cells such clones contained under 1% of molecules. Without barcode sub-clustering, chimeric consensus sequences inflated TCR diversity; chimeras reached as high as 47%. Spiked-in Jurkat TCR RNA (about ten copies' worth), which is not part of the donor repertoire, was contained in the naive libraries.

The germline V gene (reference sequence) yields LNHDA for CDR1 and SQIVND for CDR2. Relative to germline, V is 6 bases shorter and J is 0 bases shorter, with 19 bases between their ends. Reading from cysteine to phenylalanine, the CDR3 counts 17 amino acids. This entry keeps only the CDR3 DNA: 51 bases, framed from base 1. Naive CD8 T cell libraries were made from about 20,000 to 1,000,000 sorted cells using 10%, 30% or 50% of purified RNA. On a BD FACSAria II, naive CD8 T cells were FACS-sorted as CD8+CD4-CCR7+CD45RA+ and collected into RLT Plus buffer. Ten to eleven TCR copies' worth of Jurkat RNA were spiked into roughly 19,000-1,000,000 naive CD8 T cell samples to test detection sensitivity. Enrichment of CD8 T cells was performed with RosetteSep CD8+ T Cell Enrichment Cocktail and Ficoll-Paque, after which ACK red cell lysis was carried out. Libraries were prepared through PCR. Sequencer: Illumina HiSeq 4000. Bulk TCR libraries were generated as previously described, with the TCR primers listed in Table S5 used. Total RNA was purified with the Qiagen AllPrep DNA/RNA kit. Reads from multiple sequencing runs of the same library were pooled before analysis. The authors' analysis ran thus. Reads were retained only if their TCR constant sequence matched exactly, and those retained reads were trimmed to 150 nt and grouped according to their 12-nt molecular barcodes. Within each barcode group, reads were sub-clustered at a 15% Levenshtein threshold, and quality-weighted consensus sequences were built per RNA molecule. Non-functional sequences were discarded, and so were lower-count sequences lying one edit away from another sequence. Based on a fit of two negative binomial distributions, barcode sub-clusters having less than 20% of the maximum read count were discarded. TCRdb took the public reads, trimmed them with fastp at Q25, ran MiXCR for clone calling and kept in-frame beta chains. Records with the same CDR3 protein are collapsed into one entry carrying the most frequent genes and DNA. TCRdb, not the original authors, processed these V and J calls. In all, the sample holds some 320,000 distinct CDR3 sequences, and about a fifth of those were seen once. The biggest ten clones account for about 0.79% of the sample.

This clonotype was recorded many times. The antigen it binds to is not known. Base qualities are not at hand, and no much larger clone is one base apart. The rearranged chain carries TRBV19 and TRBJ2-3; the D gene is possibly TRBD1 or TRBD2, with 5 bases matching each. Sequencing used naive CD8+ T cells from blood, with Jurkat cell RNA spiked in. The cell subset or site label here, explained by the study, means: FACS-sorted CD8+CD4-CCR7+CD45RA+ naive T cells. The receptor's source is a human donor in good health. Some libraries in this study had Jurkat cell RNA spiked in. The sequence in DNA is TGTGCCAGTAGACGGCTGGGGGTGCCGGACAGCACAGATACGCAGTATTTT. Its product reads: CASRRLGVPDSTDTQYF.